This T cell receptor (beta chain) derives from a study of blood T cells in healthy people across ages. Remarks on this clonotype: What it recognizes is unknown.

General study findings and limits: Among long-lived donors, naive CD4+ cells were more numerous and diversity higher than in aged donors. Roughly linear age-related decline in beta diversity appeared, significant by age roughly 40.

Collection of around 9.3 milliliters of peripheral blood was performed for each donor. Together with a sample-barcoded 5' primer, a J-beta primer mix was included in a second PCR lasting about 7 to 11 cycles. Each TCR beta cDNA got a 12-nucleotide random molecular identifier. In TCRdb, the 5' RACE reads were re-called with MiXCR into one record per CDR3 protein. The table includes 650,000 to 1,000,000 distinct CDR3 sequences, roughly 34% detected once. The TCR comes from a man aged 18 to 30 in good health. The sequenced sample consisted of blood.

Here the CDR3 DNA reads TGTGCCAGCAGCCCGGCAGGGGGGTCCACAGATACGCAGTATTTT. Protein product: CASSPAGGSTDTQYF. The chain carries TRBV5-6 and TRBJ2-3; weak D call: TRBD1 (7 bases). V was clipped by 4 bases and J by 2 bases, with 14 bases between them. The CDR3 is 15 amino acids. The germline CDR1 and CDR2 sequences are SGHDT and YYEEEE.